Included here is one T cell receptor beta chain sequence, with context. The count of this clone is one. The antigen it recognizes is unknown. Per-nucleotide qualities are absent, and no much larger clonotype sits a single base away. Library method: the immunoSEQ multiplex PCR assay. Entries here come from immuneACCESS through TCRdb and include only in-frame sequences with V and J called. Some clones fail to appear in such tables; in the studies checked, an unresolved V gene covers under half of the shortfall, and the cause of the remainder is unknown. This sample is represented by about 70,000 clones; around 90% of them were singletons. About 2.3% of the sample belongs to the ten largest clones. The CDR3 runs 14 amino acids, cysteine and phenylalanine included. The only DNA kept is the CDR3, 42 bases in frame from the first base. Relative to germline, V is missing 7 bases and J is missing 3 bases, with 2 bases of the junction outside any gene match. CDR1 and CDR2 are read off the germline V gene as ENHRY and SYGVKD.

The data stem from a study of T cell changes during pregnancy in multiple sclerosis (dated by TCRdb to between 2018 and 2021). Regarding the research as a whole: Changes in the T cell repertoire over the course of pregnancy were examined in this study in women with multiple sclerosis.

This clonotype originated in a female donor with multiple sclerosis, enrolled in a pregnancy study. Sequencing used peripheral blood, obtained in the first trimester of pregnancy. The rearranged chain carries TRBV10-3 and TRBJ2-3; the junction holds 12 bases that match TRBD2. This receptor carries the CDR3 CAIKGTSGTDTQYF. The nucleotide sequence reads TGTGCCATCAAAGGGACTAGCGGGACAGATACGCAGTATTTT.